This T cell receptor (beta chain) was identified in a study of CD8+CD57+ T cells in acquired aplastic anemia. Across the study: Sorted CD4+ and CD8+ cell DNA averaged roughly 3.2 ug.

CDR3 and TCR beta VDJ profiling relied on genomic DNA as the template. From the reads, TCRdb called clonotypes with MiXCR, one entry per CDR3 protein. The table shows more than 150,000 distinct CDR3 sequences, with around 50% occurring only once. Trimming shortened V by 3 bases and J by 8 bases, and 16 bases separated the two germline ends. This CDR3 is 15 amino acids long. Germline V gives CDR1 LNHNV, CDR2 YYDKDF (reference sequence). On this clonotype itself: The antigen is unknown.

Whoever was chosen for sequencing had shown CD8+CD57+ cell expansion by flow cytometry. Broader study findings: Patients and controls shared 25 to 30 CD8+ CDR3 sequences.

The sample comprised sorted CD4+, CD8+, or CD8+CD57+ T cells (not recorded which) from PBMCs. This sequence originates from a human donor with aplastic anemia. The V gene is TRBV15, the J gene TRBJ1-4; D is possibly TRBD1 (5 bases). CDR3 sequence reads: CATSSTGGPREKLFF. CDR3 bases: TGTGCCACCAGCAGTACGGGGGGTCCGAGGGAAAAACTGTTTTTT.